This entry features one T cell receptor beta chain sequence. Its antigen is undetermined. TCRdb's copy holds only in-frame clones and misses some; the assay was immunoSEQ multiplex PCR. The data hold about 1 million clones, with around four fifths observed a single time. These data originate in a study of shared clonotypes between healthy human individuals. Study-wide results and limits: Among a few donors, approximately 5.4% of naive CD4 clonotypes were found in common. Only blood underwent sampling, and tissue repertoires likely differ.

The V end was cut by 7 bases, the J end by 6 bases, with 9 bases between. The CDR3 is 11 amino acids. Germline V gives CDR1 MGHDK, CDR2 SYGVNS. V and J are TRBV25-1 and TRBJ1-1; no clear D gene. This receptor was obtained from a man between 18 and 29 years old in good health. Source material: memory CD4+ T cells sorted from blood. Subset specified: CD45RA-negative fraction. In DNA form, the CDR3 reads TGTGCCAGCACCTCAGTAGCTGAAGCTTTCTTT. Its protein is CASTSVAEAFF. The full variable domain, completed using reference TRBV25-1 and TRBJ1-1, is EADIYQTPRYLVIGTGKKITLECSQTMGHDKMYWYQQDPGMELHLIHYSYGVNSTEKGDLSSESTVSRIRTEHFPLTLESARPSHTSQYLCASTSVAEAFFGQGTRLTVV.